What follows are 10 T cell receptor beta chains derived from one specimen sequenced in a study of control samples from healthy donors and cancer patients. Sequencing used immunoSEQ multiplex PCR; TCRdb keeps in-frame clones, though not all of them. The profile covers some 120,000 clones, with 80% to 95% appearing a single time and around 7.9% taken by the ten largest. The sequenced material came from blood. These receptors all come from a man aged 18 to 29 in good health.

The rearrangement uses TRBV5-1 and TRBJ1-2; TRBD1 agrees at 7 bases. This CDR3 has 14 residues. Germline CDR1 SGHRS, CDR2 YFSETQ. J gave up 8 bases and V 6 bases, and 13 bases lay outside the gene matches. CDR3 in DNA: TGCGCCAGCACGAGGATCGGGCAGGGGGAAGGCTACACCTTC. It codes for CASTRIGQGEGYTF.

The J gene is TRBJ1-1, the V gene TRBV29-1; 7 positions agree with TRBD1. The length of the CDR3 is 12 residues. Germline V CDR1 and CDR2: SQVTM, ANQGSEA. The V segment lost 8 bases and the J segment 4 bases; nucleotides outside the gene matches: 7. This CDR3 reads CSTTGVGTEAFF. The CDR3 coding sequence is TGCAGCACAACAGGGGTGGGCACTGAAGCTTTCTTT.

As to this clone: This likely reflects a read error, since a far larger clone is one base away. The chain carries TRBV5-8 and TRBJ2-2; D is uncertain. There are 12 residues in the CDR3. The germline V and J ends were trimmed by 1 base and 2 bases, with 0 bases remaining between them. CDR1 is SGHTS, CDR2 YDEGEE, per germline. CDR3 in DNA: TGTGCCAGCAGCTTGAACACCGGGGAGCTGTTTTTT. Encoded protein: CASSLNTGELFF.

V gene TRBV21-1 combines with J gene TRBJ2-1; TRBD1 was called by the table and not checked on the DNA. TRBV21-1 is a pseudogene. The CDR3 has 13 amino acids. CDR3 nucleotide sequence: TGTGCCAGCAGCGGTCAACAGGTCCATGAGCAGTTCTTC. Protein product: CASSGQQVHEQFF.

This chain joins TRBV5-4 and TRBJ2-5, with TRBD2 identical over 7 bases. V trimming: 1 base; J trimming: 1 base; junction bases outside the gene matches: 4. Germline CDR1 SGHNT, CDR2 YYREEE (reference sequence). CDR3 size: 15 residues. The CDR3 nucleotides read TGTGCCAGCAGCTTGCCTAGCGGAGTCCAAGAGACCCAGTACTTC. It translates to CASSLPSGVQETQYF.

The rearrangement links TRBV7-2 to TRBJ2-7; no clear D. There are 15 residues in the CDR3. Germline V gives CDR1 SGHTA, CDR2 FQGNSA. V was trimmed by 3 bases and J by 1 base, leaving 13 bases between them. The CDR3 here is CASSLSPGFSYEQYF. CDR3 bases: TGTGCCAGCAGCTTGAGCCCGGGTTTTTCCTACGAGCAGTACTTC.

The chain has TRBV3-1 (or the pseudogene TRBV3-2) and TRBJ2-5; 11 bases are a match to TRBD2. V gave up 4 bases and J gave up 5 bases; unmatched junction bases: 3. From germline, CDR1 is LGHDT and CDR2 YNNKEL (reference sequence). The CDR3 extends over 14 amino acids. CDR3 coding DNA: TGTGCCAGCAGCCCCTGGACTAGCGGGGAGACCCAGTACTTC. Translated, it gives CASSPWTSGETQYF.

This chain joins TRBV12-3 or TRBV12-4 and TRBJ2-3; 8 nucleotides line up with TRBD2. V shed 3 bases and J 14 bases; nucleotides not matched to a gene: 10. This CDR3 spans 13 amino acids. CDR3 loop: CASSFFRLAGRYF. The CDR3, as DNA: TGTGCCAGCAGTTTTTTCCGGCTAGCGGGTCGGTATTTT.

The CDR3 DNA sequence: TGCGCCAGCAGCTTGGGGGACAGTTCCTACGAGCAGTACTTC. It specifies CASSLGDSSYEQYF. The chain recombines TRBV5-1 with TRBJ2-7; 7 bases agree with TRBD1. Trimming cost V 0 bases and J 1 base; bases outside gene matches: 1. From germline, CDR1 is SGHRS and CDR2 YFSETQ. The CDR3 length is 14 residues.

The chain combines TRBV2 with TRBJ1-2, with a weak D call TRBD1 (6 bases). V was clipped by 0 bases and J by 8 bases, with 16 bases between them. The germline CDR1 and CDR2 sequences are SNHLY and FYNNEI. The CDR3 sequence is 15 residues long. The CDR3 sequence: CASSEALGGSRGYTF. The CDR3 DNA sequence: TGTGCCAGCAGTGAAGCGCTCGGGGGCTCTCGGGGCTACACCTTC.